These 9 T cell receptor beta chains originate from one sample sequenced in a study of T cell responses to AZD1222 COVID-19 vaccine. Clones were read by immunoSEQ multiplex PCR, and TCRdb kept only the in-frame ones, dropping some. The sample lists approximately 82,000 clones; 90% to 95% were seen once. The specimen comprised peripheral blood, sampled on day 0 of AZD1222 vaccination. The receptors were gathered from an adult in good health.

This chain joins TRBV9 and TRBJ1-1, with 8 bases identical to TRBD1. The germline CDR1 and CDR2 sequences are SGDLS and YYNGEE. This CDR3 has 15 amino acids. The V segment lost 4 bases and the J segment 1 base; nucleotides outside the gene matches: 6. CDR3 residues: CASSQGQGANTEAFF. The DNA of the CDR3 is TGTGCCAGCAGCCAAGGACAGGGAGCGAACACTGAAGCTTTCTTT.

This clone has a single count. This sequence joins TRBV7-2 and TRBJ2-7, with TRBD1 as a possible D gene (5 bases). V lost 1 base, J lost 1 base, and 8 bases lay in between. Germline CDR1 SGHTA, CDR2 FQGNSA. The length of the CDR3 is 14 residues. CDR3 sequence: CASSLVAGSYEQYF. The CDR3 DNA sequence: TGTGCCAGCAGCTTAGTAGCAGGGTCCTACGAGCAGTACTTC.

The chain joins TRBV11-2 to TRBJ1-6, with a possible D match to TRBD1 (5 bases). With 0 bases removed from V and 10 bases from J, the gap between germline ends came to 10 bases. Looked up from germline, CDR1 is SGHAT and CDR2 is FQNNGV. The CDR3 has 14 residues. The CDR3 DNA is TGTGCCAGCAGCTTAGAACTTGGGGGGTCACCCCTCCACTTT. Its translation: CASSLELGGSPLHF. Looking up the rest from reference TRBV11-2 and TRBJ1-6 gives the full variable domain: EAGVAQSPRYKIIEKRQSVAFWCNPISGHATLYWYQQILGQGPKLLIQFQNNGVVDDSQLPKDRFSAERLKGVDSTLKIQPAKLEDSAVYLCASSLELGGSPLHFGNGTRLTVT.

The CDR3 bases are TGTGCCAGCAGAACAATCGGACAGACCCCATTGAACACTGAAGCTTTCTTT. Translating it yields CASRTIGQTPLNTEAFF. The rearrangement joins TRBV21-1 to TRBJ1-1; the table gives TRBD1 as D, unverified against the DNA. TRBV21-1 counts as a pseudogene. The CDR3 consists of 17 residues.

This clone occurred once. The CDR3 DNA follows: TGTGCCTTAGGACAGGGGGAGGGTGAAAAACTGTTTTTT. Translation gives CALGQGEGEKLFF. The chain combines TRBV30 with TRBJ1-4; the match to TRBD1 covers 10 bases. Germline CDR1 reads GTSNPN; CDR2 reads SVGIG (reference sequence). The V gene end was trimmed by 7 bases and the J gene end by 7 bases; junction bases not matched to a gene: 6. The CDR3 is 13 amino acids. The full variable domain, with the rest looked up from reference TRBV30 and TRBJ1-4, is SQTIHQWPATLVQPVGSPLSLECTVEGTSNPNLYWYRQAAGRGLQLLFYSVGIGQISSEVPQNLSASRPQDRQFILSSKKLLLSDSGFYLCALGQGEGEKLFFGSGTQLSVL.

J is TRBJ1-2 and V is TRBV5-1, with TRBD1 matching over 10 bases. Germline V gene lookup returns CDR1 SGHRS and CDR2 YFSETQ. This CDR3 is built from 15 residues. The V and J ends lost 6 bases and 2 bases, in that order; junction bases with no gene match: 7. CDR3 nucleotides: TGCGCCAGCACCCTGACAGGGGGCGCCAACTATGGCTACACCTTC. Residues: CASTLTGGANYGYTF.

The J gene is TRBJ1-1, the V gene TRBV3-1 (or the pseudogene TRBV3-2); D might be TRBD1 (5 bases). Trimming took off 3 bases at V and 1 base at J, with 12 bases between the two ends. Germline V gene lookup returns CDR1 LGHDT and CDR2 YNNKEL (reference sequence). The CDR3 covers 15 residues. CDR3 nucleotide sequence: TGTGCCAGCAGCCAGGGACCGTGGGGGAACACTGAAGCTTTCTTT. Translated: CASSQGPWGNTEAFF.

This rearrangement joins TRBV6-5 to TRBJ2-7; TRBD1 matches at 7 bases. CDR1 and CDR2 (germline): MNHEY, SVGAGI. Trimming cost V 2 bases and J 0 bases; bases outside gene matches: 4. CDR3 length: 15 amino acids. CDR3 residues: CASSYKPGGSYEQYF. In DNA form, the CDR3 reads TGTGCCAGCAGTTACAAGCCAGGGGGCTCCTACGAGCAGTACTTC.

CDR3 sequence reads: CAWKDRGRGDTQYF. The DNA for the CDR3 is TGTGCCTGGAAAGACAGGGGGCGCGGGGATACGCAGTATTTT. This rearrangement joins TRBV30 to TRBJ2-3, with TRBD1 identical over 10 bases. The CDR3 is 14 amino acids. V was pared by 4 bases and J by 6 bases, with 7 bases of the junction left unmatched. CDR1 is GTSNPN, CDR2 SVGIG, per germline (reference sequence).